These 14 T cell receptor beta chains were sequenced from one sample in a study of T-cell reconstitution after alpha-beta-depleted transplantation in children. Construction of the TCRbeta library involved unique molecular identifiers. One entry per CDR3 protein, called by TCRdb with MiXCR from the PCR reads. The table records 600,000 to 700,000 distinct CDR3 sequences, 13% of them present only once. The material was PBMCs, obtained before TCRalphabeta/CD19-depleted stem cell transplant. Source of these receptors: a girl under 10 years old with congenital amegakaryocytic thrombocytopenia, due to receive a stem cell transplant.

This clonotype was recorded at least ten times. The V call is TRBV5-1, the J call TRBJ2-2, with a tentative D call TRBD1 (5 bases). Germline CDR1 reads SGHRS; CDR2 reads YFSETQ. This CDR3 is 14 amino acids long. V was shortened by 0 bases and J by 7 bases, with 10 bases between the two germline ends. The CDR3 loop is CASSLEGVGGELFF. CDR3 sequence (DNA): TGCGCCAGCAGCTTGGAAGGGGTCGGCGGGGAGCTGTTTTTT.

This clonotype was detected only a few times. This rearrangement joins TRBV20-1 to TRBJ2-7, with TRBD2 matching 7 bases. J lost 4 bases, V lost 5 bases, and 11 bases had no gene match. Germline V lookup: CDR1 DFQATT, CDR2 SNEGSKA (reference sequence). This CDR3 has 14 amino acids. Here the CDR3 DNA reads TGCAGTGCTGGGGGACTACCGAGCGGTTACGAGCAGTACTTC. Protein: CSAGGLPSGYEQYF.

The table lists this clonotype with a few counts. The chain links TRBV5-1 to TRBJ2-2, with 7 bases matching TRBD2. Germline assignment: CDR1 SGHRS and CDR2 YFSETQ. The CDR3 length is 18 residues. V lost 4 bases, J lost 6 bases, and 18 bases stayed unmatched. CDR3 nucleotides: TGCGCCAGCAGCCGGTCCCCACCGGCGGGAGCTCGGTCCGGGGAGCTGTTTTTT. It encodes CASSRSPPAGARSGELFF.

The chain recombines TRBV10-3 with TRBJ1-1; no clear D. The germline gives CDR1 ENHRY, CDR2 SYGVKD. The CDR3 loop spans 13 amino acids. Between the trimmed V and J ends, which lost 3 bases and 2 bases, there was a span of 7 bases. CDR3 loop: CAISDEINTEAFF. The CDR3 DNA reads TGTGCCATCAGTGATGAGATAAACACTGAAGCTTTCTTT.

In this sample, this clonotype turned up a few times. The chain is built from TRBV3-1 and TRBJ2-7; D is ambiguous. This CDR3 region has 12 residues. Per germline, CDR1 LGHDT and CDR2 YNNKEL (reference sequence). V was pared by 0 bases and J by 6 bases, with 6 bases between. CDR3 nucleotides: TGTGCCAGCAGCCAAGACGTAAGCGAGCAGTACTTC. This sequence encodes CASSQDVSEQYF.

This clonotype appeared many times. The chain couples TRBV7-6 to TRBJ2-5; 7 positions agree with TRBD1. The CDR3 sequence is 13 residues long. Trimming at V came to 5 bases and at J to 5 bases, leaving 5 bases not matched to a gene. Germline V lookup: CDR1 SGHVS, CDR2 FNYEAQ. CDR3 residues: CASSTGVLETQYF. As DNA, the CDR3 is TGTGCCAGCAGCACAGGGGTTTTGGAGACCCAGTACTTC.

This clonotype was counted only a few times. The chain combines TRBV25-1 with TRBJ1-1; D call uncertain. The germline V and J ends were trimmed by 7 bases and 1 base, with 13 bases remaining between them. The CDR3 has 14 residues. Germline V gives CDR1 MGHDK, CDR2 SYGVNS. The chain's CDR3 is CASKQSLGNTEAFF. The CDR3 nucleotides are TGTGCCAGCAAACAGTCCCTCGGGAACACTGAAGCTTTCTTT.

This clonotype was picked up many times. The gene calls are TRBV7-8 and TRBJ2-1; 8 bases are a match to TRBD2. V shed 1 base, J shed 1 base, and the junction held 3 bases outside the gene matches. Germline V gives CDR1 SGHVS, CDR2 FQNEAQ. This CDR3 has 16 amino acids. The CDR3 DNA is TGTGCCAGCAGCTTAGTCCGGGAGGGTTCCTACAATGAGCAGTTCTTC. This encodes CASSLVREGSYNEQFF. The full variable domain, its missing parts supplied by reference TRBV7-8 and TRBJ2-1, is GAGVSQSPRYKVAKRGQDVALRCDPISGHVSLFWYQQALGQGPEFLTYFQNEAQLDKSGLPSDRFFAERPEGSVSTLKIQRTQQEDSAVYLCASSLVREGSYNEQFFGPGTRLTVL.

This clonotype was found a few times. This rearrangement joins TRBV5-1 to TRBJ2-1; the match to TRBD1 covers 9 bases. The CDR3 runs to 15 residues. V lost 3 bases to trimming and J lost 7 bases; unmatched junction nucleotides: 8. Germline V gives CDR1 SGHRS, CDR2 YFSETQ. CDR3 region: CASSSKTGGMNEQFF. In DNA, the CDR3 is TGCGCCAGCAGCTCGAAGACAGGGGGTATGAATGAGCAGTTCTTC.

The V gene is TRBV7-2, the J gene TRBJ1-6; D is possibly TRBD1 (6 bases). This CDR3 is 17 amino acids long. V was clipped by 3 bases and J by 7 bases, with 19 bases between them. The germline V gene encodes CDR1 SGHTA and CDR2 FQGNSA. As DNA, the CDR3 is TGTGCCAGCAGCTTCACCCTCGGGGGCAGGGGAAATTCACCCCTCCACTTT. Its protein product is CASSFTLGGRGNSPLHF. Drawing the rest from reference TRBV7-2 and TRBJ1-6, the complete variable domain is GAGVSQSPSNKVTEKGKDVELRCDPISGHTALYWYRQSLGQGLEFLIYFQGNSAPDKSGLPSDRFSAERTGGSVSTLTIQRTQQEDSAVYLCASSFTLGGRGNSPLHFGNGTRLTVT.

At least ten counts were recorded for this clonotype. The chain carries TRBV29-1 and TRBJ2-1; 7 positions match TRBD2. Germline lookup yields CDR1 SQVTM and CDR2 ANQGSEA. V lost 6 bases to trimming and J lost 7 bases; unmatched junction nucleotides: 15. This CDR3 comprises 15 residues. CDR3 residues: CSVQSGNLLGNEQFF. CDR3 sequence (DNA): TGCAGCGTCCAAAGCGGGAACCTTCTGGGTAATGAGCAGTTCTTC.

This clonotype was counted only a few times. This chain uses TRBV20-1 with TRBJ2-4; D could derive from TRBD1 or TRBD2 (7 bases each). The CDR3 is 15 amino acids. Germline V gene lookup returns CDR1 DFQATT and CDR2 SNEGSKA (reference sequence). The V end lost 4 bases, the J end lost 5 bases, and 18 bases lay between the germline ends. For the CDR3, the DNA is TGCAGTGCTATTCAGGGGGGGTGGTTTCAAAACATTCAGTACTTC. It encodes CSAIQGGWFQNIQYF.

V gene TRBV12-3 or TRBV12-4 combines with J gene TRBJ2-2; possibly TRBD1 or TRBD2 for D (5 bases each). Trimming stripped 4 bases from V and 6 bases from J, with 12 bases between. The CDR3 covers 14 residues. The CDR3 loop reads CASSSWDLAGELFF. DNA for the CDR3: TGTGCCAGCAGTTCCTGGGACCTAGCCGGGGAGCTGTTTTTT.

The J gene is TRBJ2-7, the V gene TRBV3-1; 7 positions agree with TRBD1. This CDR3 is 15 amino acids long. The trim removed 3 bases at V and 0 bases at J, leaving 5 bases unmatched. The V gene's germline CDR1 is LGHDT and CDR2 YNNKEL (reference sequence). CDR3 in DNA: TGTGCCAGCAGCCAGACAGGGATCACCTCCTACGAGCAGTACTTC. It codes for CASSQTGITSYEQYF.